Presented here are 2 T cell receptor beta chains from one specimen sequenced in a study of CD8 T cells in ankylosing spondylitis. From the 5' RACE reads, TCRdb called clonotypes with MiXCR, one entry per CDR3 protein. The sample holds approximately 220,000 distinct CDR3 sequences, more than 9% seen once. The specimen was blood, either unsorted or a sorted T cell fraction (not recorded which). All receptors come from a male donor with ankylosing spondylitis or in good health (not recorded which).

The J gene is TRBJ2-1, the V gene TRBV5-1; 12 bases are shared with TRBD2. Germline loops: CDR1 SGHRS, CDR2 YFSETQ. The CDR3 has 14 amino acids. V gave up 7 bases and J gave up 5 bases; unmatched junction bases: 4. The CDR3 DNA sequence: TGCGCCAGCGAACGACTAGCGGGGGACAATGAGCAGTTCTTC. It translates to CASERLAGDNEQFF. Using reference TRBV5-1 and TRBJ2-1 for the parts outside the CDR3, the full variable domain is KAGVTQTPRYLIKTRGQQVTLSCSPISGHRSVSWYQQTPGQGLQFLFEYFSETQRNKGNFPGRFSGRQFSNSRSEMNVSTLELGDSALYLCASERLAGDNEQFFGPGTRLTVL.

V gene TRBV7-8 combines with J gene TRBJ1-3, with D possibly matching TRBD1 (5 bases). The CDR3 is made up of 15 amino acids. Germline CDR1 SGHVS, CDR2 FQNEAQ. The V end was cut by 2 bases, the J end by 0 bases, with 8 bases between. The CDR3 sequence: CASSLQGNSGNTIYF. The DNA of the CDR3 is TGTGCCAGCAGCTTACAGGGCAACTCTGGAAACACCATATATTTT.